The present T cell receptor beta chain was sequenced within a study of PD-L1 blockade in urothelial cancer. Study context: Patients commenced intravenous atezolizumab, 1,200 mg every 3 weeks, around 2014. Males with bladder-origin urothelial cancer constituted about 90% of the roughly 30 patients.

Germline V gene data show CDR1 as SGHRS and CDR2 as YFSETQ. CDR3 length: 17 amino acids. Trimming at V came to 5 bases and at J to 1 base, leaving 5 bases not matched to a gene. Indicated time point: pretreatment peripheral blood. The repertoire was sequenced with immunoSEQ multiplex PCR; TCRdb's copy has only in-frame clones and lacks some. Seen here are about 76,000 clones, roughly 90% observed once, and the top ten hold approximately 4.5%. The rearrangement uses TRBV5-1 and TRBJ2-2; 13 nucleotides agree with TRBD2. The receptor was derived from a man aged 65 to 79 with urothelial cancer. The material sequenced was PBMCs, taken around atezolizumab (anti-PD-L1) treatment. The CDR3: CASRSTSGRENTGELFF. The DNA for the CDR3 is TGCGCCAGCAGATCCACTAGCGGGAGGGAGAACACCGGGGAGCTGTTTTTT. The whole variable domain, remainder taken from reference TRBV5-1 and TRBJ2-2, is KAGVTQTPRYLIKTRGQQVTLSCSPISGHRSVSWYQQTPGQGLQFLFEYFSETQRNKGNFPGRFSGRQFSNSRSEMNVSTLELGDSALYLCASRSTSGRENTGELFFGEGSRLTVL.